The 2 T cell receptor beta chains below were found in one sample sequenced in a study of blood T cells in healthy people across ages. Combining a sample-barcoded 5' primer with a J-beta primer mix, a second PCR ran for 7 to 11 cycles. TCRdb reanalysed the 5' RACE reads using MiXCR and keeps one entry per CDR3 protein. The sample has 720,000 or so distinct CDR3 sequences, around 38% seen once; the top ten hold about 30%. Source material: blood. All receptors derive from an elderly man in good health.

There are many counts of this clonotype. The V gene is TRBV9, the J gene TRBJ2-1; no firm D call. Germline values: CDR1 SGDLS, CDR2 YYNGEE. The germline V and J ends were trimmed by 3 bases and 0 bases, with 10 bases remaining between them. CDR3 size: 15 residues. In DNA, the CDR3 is TGTGCCAGCAGCGCCATAGCAAGCTCCTACAATGAGCAGTTCTTC. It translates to CASSAIASSYNEQFF.

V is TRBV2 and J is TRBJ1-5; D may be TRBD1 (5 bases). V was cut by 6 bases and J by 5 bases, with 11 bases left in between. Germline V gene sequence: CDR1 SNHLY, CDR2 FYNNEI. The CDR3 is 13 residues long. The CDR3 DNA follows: TGTGCCAGCAGCGGAGACAGCTATCAGCCCCAGCATTTT. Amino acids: CASSGDSYQPQHF. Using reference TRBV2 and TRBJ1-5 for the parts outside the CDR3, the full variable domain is EPEVTQTPSHQVTQMGQEVILRCVPISNHLYFYWYRQILGQKVEFLVSFYNNEISEKSEIFDDQFSVERPDGSNFTLKIRSTKLEDSAMYFCASSGDSYQPQHFGDGTRLSIL.